This TCR beta chain was recovered during a study of shared clonotypes between healthy human individuals. Trimming took 7 bases from V and 2 from J; bases not matched to a gene: 8. This CDR3 has 13 amino acids. Germline V gives CDR1 SQVTM, CDR2 ANQGSEA. General observations from the study: With few donors, the genetic and exposure-history diversity represented was limited. It was expected that sequencing depth would affect clonotype sharing among donors.

Of note for this clone: What it binds is not known.

The assay was immunoSEQ multiplex PCR, and TCRdb's table has in-frame clones only and misses some. The data show hundreds of thousands of clones, 70% to 80% seen once. The unsorted samples had approximately 90 million PBMCs used for genomic DNA. Material for sequencing was PBMCs. The source is a woman aged 40 to 50 in good health. Some clones in this sample may be carry-over from other donors' samples. The rearrangement links TRBV29-1 to TRBJ2-7, with 7 bases matching TRBD1. CDR3 nucleotide sequence: TGCAGCGCAGAAGGGGGCATCCCCTACGAGCAGTACTTC. As protein: CSAEGGIPYEQYF.